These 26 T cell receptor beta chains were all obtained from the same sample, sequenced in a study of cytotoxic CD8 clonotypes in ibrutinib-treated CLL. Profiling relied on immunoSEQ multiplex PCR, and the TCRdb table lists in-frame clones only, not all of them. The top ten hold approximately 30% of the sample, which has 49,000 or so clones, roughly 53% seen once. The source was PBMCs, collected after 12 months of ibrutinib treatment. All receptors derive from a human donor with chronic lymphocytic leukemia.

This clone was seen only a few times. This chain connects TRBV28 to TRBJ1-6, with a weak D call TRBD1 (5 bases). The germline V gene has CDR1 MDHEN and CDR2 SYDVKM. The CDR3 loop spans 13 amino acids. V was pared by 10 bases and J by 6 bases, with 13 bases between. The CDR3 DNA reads TGTGCCACCCATCGGGGCACTAATTCACCCCTCCACTTT. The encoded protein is CATHRGTNSPLHF.

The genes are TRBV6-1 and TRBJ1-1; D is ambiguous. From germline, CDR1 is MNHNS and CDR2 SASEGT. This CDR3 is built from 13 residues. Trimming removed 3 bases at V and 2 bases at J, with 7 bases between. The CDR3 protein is CASSDSQNTEAFF. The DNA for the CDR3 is TGTGCCAGCAGTGATTCCCAAAACACTGAAGCTTTCTTT.

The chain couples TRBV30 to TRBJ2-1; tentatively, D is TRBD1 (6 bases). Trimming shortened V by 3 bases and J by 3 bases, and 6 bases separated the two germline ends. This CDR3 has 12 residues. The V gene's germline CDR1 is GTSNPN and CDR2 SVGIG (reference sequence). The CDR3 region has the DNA TGTGCCTGGAGGGGACACTACAATGAGCAGTTCTTC. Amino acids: CAWRGHYNEQFF.

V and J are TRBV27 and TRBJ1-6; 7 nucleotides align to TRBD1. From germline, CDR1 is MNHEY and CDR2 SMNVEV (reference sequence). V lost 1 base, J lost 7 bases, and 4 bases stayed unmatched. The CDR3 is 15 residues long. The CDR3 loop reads CASSLFNRGNSPLHF. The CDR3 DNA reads TGTGCCAGCAGTTTATTTAACAGGGGAAATTCACCCCTCCACTTT.

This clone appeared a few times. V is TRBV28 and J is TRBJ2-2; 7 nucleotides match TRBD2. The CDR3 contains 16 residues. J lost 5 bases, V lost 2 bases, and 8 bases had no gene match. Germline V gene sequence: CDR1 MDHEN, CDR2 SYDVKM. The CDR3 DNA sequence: TGTGCCAGCAGTTTAGGGACCGGGACTAAAACCGGGGAGCTGTTTTTT. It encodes CASSLGTGTKTGELFF.

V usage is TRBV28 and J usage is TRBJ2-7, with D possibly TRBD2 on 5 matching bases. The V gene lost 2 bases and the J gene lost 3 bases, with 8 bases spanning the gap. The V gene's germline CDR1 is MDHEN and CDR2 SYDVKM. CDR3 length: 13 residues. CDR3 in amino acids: CASSLGRDYEQYF. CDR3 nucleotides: TGTGCCAGCAGTTTAGGACGGGACTACGAGCAGTACTTC.

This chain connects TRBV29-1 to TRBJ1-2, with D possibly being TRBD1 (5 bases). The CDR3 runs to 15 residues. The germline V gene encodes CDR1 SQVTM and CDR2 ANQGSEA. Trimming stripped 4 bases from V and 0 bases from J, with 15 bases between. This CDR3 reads CSVVVGIRANYGYTF. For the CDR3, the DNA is TGCAGCGTTGTAGTTGGGATCAGGGCTAACTATGGCTACACCTTC. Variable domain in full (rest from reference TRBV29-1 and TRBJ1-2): SAVISQKPSRDICQRGTSLTIQCQVDSQVTMMFWYRQQPGQSLTLIATANQGSEATYESGFVIDKFPISRPNLTFSTLTVSNMSPEDSSIYLCSVVVGIRANYGYTFGSGTRLTVV.

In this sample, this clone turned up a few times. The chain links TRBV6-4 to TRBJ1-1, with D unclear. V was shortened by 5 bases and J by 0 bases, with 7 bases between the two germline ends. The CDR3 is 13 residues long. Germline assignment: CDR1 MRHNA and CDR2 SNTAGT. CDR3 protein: CASSPQMNTEAFF. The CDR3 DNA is TGTGCCAGCAGTCCTCAGATGAACACTGAAGCTTTCTTT.

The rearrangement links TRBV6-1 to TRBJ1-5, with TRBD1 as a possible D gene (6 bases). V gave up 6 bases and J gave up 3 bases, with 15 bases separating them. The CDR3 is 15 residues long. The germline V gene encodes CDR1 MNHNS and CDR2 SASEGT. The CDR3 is CASRGGNRANQPQHF. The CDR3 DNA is TGTGCCAGCAGAGGGGGAAACAGGGCCAATCAGCCCCAGCATTTT.

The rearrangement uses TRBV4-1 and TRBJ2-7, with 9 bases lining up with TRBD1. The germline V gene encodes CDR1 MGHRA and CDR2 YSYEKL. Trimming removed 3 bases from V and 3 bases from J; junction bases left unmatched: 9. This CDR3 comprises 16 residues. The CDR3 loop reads CASSHQAGTGSYEQYF. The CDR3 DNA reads TGCGCCAGCAGCCATCAAGCCGGGACAGGGAGCTACGAGCAGTACTTC.

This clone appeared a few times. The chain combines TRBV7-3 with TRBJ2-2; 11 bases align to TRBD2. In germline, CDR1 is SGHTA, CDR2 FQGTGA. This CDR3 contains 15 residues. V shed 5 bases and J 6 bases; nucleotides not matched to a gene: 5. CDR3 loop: CASSLTSGTAGELFF. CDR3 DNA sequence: TGTGCCAGCAGCCTGACTAGCGGGACCGCCGGGGAGCTGTTTTTT. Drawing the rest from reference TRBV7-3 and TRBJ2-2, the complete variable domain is GAGVSQTPSNKVTEKGKYVELRCDPISGHTALYWYRQSLGQGPEFLIYFQGTGAADDSGLPNDRFFAVRPEGSVSTLKIQRTERGDSAVYLCASSLTSGTAGELFFGEGSRLTVL.

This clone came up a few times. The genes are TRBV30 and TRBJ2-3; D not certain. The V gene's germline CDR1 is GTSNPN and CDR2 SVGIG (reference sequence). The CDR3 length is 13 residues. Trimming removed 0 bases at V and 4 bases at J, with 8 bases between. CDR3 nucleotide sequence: TGTGCCTGGAGTGTAGGAGCTTCAGATACGCAGTATTTT. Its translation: CAWSVGASDTQYF.

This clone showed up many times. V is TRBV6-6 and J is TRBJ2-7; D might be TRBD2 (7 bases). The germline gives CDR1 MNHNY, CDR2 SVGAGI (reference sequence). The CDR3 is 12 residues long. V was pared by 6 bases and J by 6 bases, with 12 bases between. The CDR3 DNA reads TGTGCCAGCAGCCGCGGGGGCGGCGAGCAGTACTTC. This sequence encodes CASSRGGGEQYF.

CDR3: CATSRGLSGTGLWDTEAFF. Written as DNA, the CDR3 is TGTGCCACCAGCAGAGGTCTTTCCGGGACAGGGCTATGGGACACTGAAGCTTTCTTT. The chain is built from TRBV15 and TRBJ1-1, with TRBD1 matching over 9 bases. The germline gives CDR1 LNHNV, CDR2 YYDKDF (reference sequence). The V segment lost 1 base and the J segment 3 bases; nucleotides outside the gene matches: 15. This CDR3 contains 19 residues.

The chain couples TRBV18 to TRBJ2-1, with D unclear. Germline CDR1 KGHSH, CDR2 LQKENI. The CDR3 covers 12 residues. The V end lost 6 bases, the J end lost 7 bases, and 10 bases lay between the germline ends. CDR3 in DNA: TGTGCCAGCTCTGTGTCAGCGAATGAGCAGTTCTTC. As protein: CASSVSANEQFF.

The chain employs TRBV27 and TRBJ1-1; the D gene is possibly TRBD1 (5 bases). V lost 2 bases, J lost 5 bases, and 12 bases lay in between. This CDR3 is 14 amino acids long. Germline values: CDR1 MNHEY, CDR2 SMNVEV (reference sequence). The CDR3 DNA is TGTGCCAGCAGTTTAAGACAGACTAGTACTGAAGCTTTCTTT. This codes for CASSLRQTSTEAFF.

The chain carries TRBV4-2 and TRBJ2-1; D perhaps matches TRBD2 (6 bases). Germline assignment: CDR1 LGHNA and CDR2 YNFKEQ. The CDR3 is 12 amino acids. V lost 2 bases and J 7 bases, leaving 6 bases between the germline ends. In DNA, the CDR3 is TGTGCCAGCAGCCAACTAGCGAATGAGCAGTTCTTC. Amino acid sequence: CASSQLANEQFF.

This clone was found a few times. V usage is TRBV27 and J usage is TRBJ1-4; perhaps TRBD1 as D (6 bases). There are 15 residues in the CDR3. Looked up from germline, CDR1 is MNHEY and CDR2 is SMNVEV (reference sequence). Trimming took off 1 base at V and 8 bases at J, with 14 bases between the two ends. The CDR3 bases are TGTGCCAGCAGTTTATACAGGGAGCGAGGGGAAAAACTGTTTTTT. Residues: CASSLYRERGEKLFF.

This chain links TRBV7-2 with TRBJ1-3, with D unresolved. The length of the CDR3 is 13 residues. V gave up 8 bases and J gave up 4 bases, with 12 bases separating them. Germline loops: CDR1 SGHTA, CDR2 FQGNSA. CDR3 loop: CASSPARGNTIYF. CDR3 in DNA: TGTGCCAGCTCTCCAGCCCGGGGAAACACCATATATTTT.

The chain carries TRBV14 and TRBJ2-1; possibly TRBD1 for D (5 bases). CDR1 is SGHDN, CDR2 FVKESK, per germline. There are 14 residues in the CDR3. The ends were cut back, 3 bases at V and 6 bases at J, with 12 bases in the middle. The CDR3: CASSHNQGPNEQFF. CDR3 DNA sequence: TGTGCCAGCAGCCACAATCAGGGTCCCAATGAGCAGTTCTTC.

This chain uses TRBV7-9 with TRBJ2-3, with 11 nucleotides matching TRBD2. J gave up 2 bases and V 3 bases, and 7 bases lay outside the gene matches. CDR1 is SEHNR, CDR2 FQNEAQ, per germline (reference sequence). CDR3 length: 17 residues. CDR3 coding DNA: TGTGCCAGCAGCTTGGGGACTAGCGGCCACCCCACAGATACGCAGTATTTT. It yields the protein CASSLGTSGHPTDTQYF. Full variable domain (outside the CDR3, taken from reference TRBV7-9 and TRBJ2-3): DTGVSQNPRHKITKRGQNVTFRCDPISEHNRLYWYRQTLGQGPEFLTYFQNEAQLEKSRLLSDRFSAERPKGSFSTLEIQRTEQGDSAMYLCASSLGTSGHPTDTQYFGPGTRLTVL.

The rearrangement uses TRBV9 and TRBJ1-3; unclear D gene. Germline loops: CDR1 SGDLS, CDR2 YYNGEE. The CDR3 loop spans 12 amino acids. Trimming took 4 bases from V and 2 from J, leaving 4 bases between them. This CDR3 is CASSRTGNTIYF. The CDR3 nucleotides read TGTGCCAGCAGCAGAACTGGAAACACCATATATTTT.

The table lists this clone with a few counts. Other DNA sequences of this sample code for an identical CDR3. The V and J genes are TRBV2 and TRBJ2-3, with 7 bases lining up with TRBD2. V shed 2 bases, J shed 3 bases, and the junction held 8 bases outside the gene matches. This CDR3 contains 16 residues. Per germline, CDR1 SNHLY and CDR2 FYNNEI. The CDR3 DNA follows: TGTGCCAGCAGTGAAAGGGCTAGCGGACGAACAGATACGCAGTATTTT. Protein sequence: CASSERASGRTDTQYF.

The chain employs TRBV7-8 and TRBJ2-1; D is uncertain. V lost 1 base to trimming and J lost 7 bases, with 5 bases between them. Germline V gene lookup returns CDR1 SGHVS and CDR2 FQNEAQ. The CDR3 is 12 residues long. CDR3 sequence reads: CASSLVSNEQFF. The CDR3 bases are TGTGCCAGCAGCTTAGTTTCGAATGAGCAGTTCTTC.

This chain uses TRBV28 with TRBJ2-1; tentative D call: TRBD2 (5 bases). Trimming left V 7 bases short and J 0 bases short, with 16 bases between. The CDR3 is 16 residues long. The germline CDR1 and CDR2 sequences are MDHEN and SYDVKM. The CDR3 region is CASKEEGVSSYNEQFF. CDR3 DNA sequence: TGTGCCAGCAAGGAGGAAGGAGTGAGCTCCTACAATGAGCAGTTCTTC.

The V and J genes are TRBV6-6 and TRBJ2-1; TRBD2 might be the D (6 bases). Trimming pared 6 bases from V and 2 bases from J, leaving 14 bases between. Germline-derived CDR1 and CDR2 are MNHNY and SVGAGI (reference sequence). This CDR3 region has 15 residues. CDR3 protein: CASSRRRETYNEQFF. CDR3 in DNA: TGTGCCAGCAGCCGCCGGCGGGAAACCTACAATGAGCAGTTCTTC.